The present TCR beta chain was sequenced within a study of cytomegalovirus exposure and HLA in healthy donors. Use of 60 Vbeta and 13 Jbeta primers characterized the PCR. Repertoires were generated with immunoSEQ multiplex PCR, while TCRdb's copy carries only in-frame clones and drops some. The data show 100,000 or so clones, with 83% seen just once and 6.1% held by the top ten. With respect to this clone: What it binds is unknown.

V trimming: 1 base; J trimming: 9 bases; junction bases outside the gene matches: 11. The CDR3 has 17 amino acids. Germline V gene sequence: CDR1 SGHDN, CDR2 FVKESK. Broader study findings: About 90% or about 30% of the time was how often most TCR beta V segments were productive, according to an earlier analysis. Owing to their indistinguishability, certain V segments, notably TRBV6-2 and TRBV6-3, were excluded.

The V and J genes are TRBV14 and TRBJ2-1; TRBD2 matches at 11 bases. The specimen sequenced was PBMCs. The clonotype comes from a man younger than 30 in good health and CMV-seronegative. The CDR3 loop reads CASSQVGASGRFGEQFF. The CDR3 DNA reads as TGTGCCAGCAGCCAAGTTGGGGCTAGCGGGAGGTTTGGTGAGCAGTTCTTC.